The next 10 T cell receptor beta chains were all read from a single sample in a study of blood T cells in healthy people across ages. Alongside a J-beta primer mix, a sample-barcoded 5' primer served in a second PCR lasting about 7 to 12 cycles. TCRdb passed the 5' RACE reads through MiXCR, listing each CDR3 protein once. Of hundreds of thousands of distinct CDR3 sequences listed, 27% are singletons. Sequencing input: blood. These receptors came from a woman aged 70-85 years in good health.

This clonotype was observed at least ten times. The V call is TRBV28, the J call TRBJ1-2, with a possible D match to TRBD1 (5 bases). CDR3 length equals 11 residues. CDR1 MDHEN and CDR2 SYDVKM come from the germline V gene. The V and J ends lost 6 bases and 8 bases respectively, with 10 bases between them. The CDR3 here is CASRGGSGYTF. In nucleotides, the CDR3 is TGTGCCAGCAGGGGGGGAAGCGGCTACACCTTC.

Only a few counts were recorded for this clonotype. The genes are TRBV28 and TRBJ2-5, with 7 positions matching TRBD1. TRBJ2-1 matches the DNA end more closely, so the J call is doubtful. CDR1 MDHEN and CDR2 SYDVKM come from the germline V gene. The CDR3 runs 15 residues. The CDR3 is CASTGQAGGMNEQFF. The CDR3 region has the DNA TGTGCCAGCACCGGACAGGCAGGGGGTATGAATGAGCAGTTCTTC.

This clonotype was observed a handful of times. This chain uses TRBV20-1 with TRBJ2-3; D gene uncertain. This CDR3 is 14 amino acids long. V gave up 3 bases and J gave up 1 base, with 11 bases separating them. Germline values: CDR1 DFQATT, CDR2 SNEGSKA (reference sequence). CDR3 DNA: TGCAGTGCTAGCCTGGGGAAGGGCACAGATACGCAGTATTTT. Translation: CSASLGKGTDTQYF.

In regard to this clonotype: This sequence may be a read error, since a much larger clone differs from it by one base. The chain is built from TRBV3-1 and TRBJ2-6, with D perhaps TRBD1 (5 bases). Per germline, CDR1 LGHDT and CDR2 YNNKEL (reference sequence). The CDR3 contains 14 residues. The CDR3 DNA follows: TGTGCCAGCAGCCAAGGGTCTGGGGCCAACGTCCTGGCTTTC. Amino acid sequence: CASSQGSGANVLAF. Complete variable domain (other parts from reference TRBV3-1 and TRBJ2-6): DTAVSQTPKYLVTQMGNDKSIKCEQNLGHDTMYWYKQDSKKFLKIMFSYNNKELIINETVPNRFSPKSPDKAHLNLHINSLELGDSAVYFCASSQGSGANVLAFGAGSRLTVL.

As to this clonotype: This may arise from a read error, as a much more abundant clone is one base away. The J gene is TRBJ2-5, the V gene TRBV5-1; D unclear. CDR1 is SGHRS and CDR2 is YFSETQ in the germline V gene. This CDR3 comprises 14 residues. Here the CDR3 DNA reads TGCGTCAGCAGCCCTATGGCGGTGGGGGAGACCCAGTACTTC. The encoded protein is CVSSPMAVGETQYF.

The chain uses TRBV14 and TRBJ2-7; D call uncertain. Germline CDR1 reads SGHDN; CDR2 reads FVKESK. The CDR3 runs to 15 residues. Trimming left V 1 base short and J 1 base short, with 11 bases between. CDR3 sequence: CASSQGQDRSYEQYF. CDR3 sequence (DNA): TGTGCCAGCAGCCAAGGGCAGGATCGGTCCTACGAGCAGTACTTC.

Comment on this clonotype: Germline and junction disagree at one end, which may indicate a read error. The gene calls are TRBV11-2 and TRBJ1-4; D call uncertain. The CDR3 spans 14 residues. The germline V gene has CDR1 SGHAT and CDR2 FQNNGV. In nucleotides, the CDR3 is TGTGCCAGCAGCTCCGGGTCAAGTAATGAAAAACTGTCTTTT. Its protein is CASSSGSSNEKLSF.

This clonotype appeared a few times. This chain connects TRBV7-3 to TRBJ2-3; D gene uncertain. The CDR3 loop spans 13 amino acids. V was cut by 1 base and J by 5 bases, with 7 bases left in between. Germline V gene sequence: CDR1 SGHTA, CDR2 FQGTGA. The CDR3 DNA reads TGTGCCAGCAGCTTAAACCACATAGATACGCAGTATTTT. Amino acids: CASSLNHIDTQYF.

The gene calls are TRBV7-2 and TRBJ2-5; 9 bases agree with TRBD2. CDR1 SGHTA and CDR2 FQGNSA come from the germline V gene. V dropped 2 bases and J dropped 10; count of bases not matched to a gene: 14. The CDR3 runs to 16 residues. The CDR3 bases are TGTGCCAGCAGCTTATCGGGGCTAGCGGGGCCATTAGGCCAGTACTTC. Translating it yields CASSLSGLAGPLGQYF.

This clonotype was counted between two and nine times. This chain joins TRBV7-8 and TRBJ1-1, with 7 bases fitting TRBD1. The J segment lost 4 bases and the V segment lost 5 bases, leaving 13 bases of the junction unmatched. The CDR3 runs 16 residues. The germline gives CDR1 SGHVS, CDR2 FQNEAQ. CDR3 in amino acids: CASSPREGAVGTEAFF. The CDR3 DNA reads as TGTGCCAGCAGCCCCCGGGAGGGGGCGGTTGGCACTGAAGCTTTCTTT.